The T cell receptor (beta chain) described here comes from a study of cytomegalovirus exposure and HLA in healthy donors. The V gene's germline CDR1 is GTSNPN and CDR2 SVGIG (reference sequence). Trimming pared 2 bases from V and 11 bases from J, leaving 16 bases between. This CDR3 is built from 14 residues. 60 Vbeta and 13 Jbeta primers were used in PCR. Profiling relied on immunoSEQ multiplex PCR, and the TCRdb table lists in-frame clones only, not all of them. The sample consists of fewer than 350,000 clones, 80% to 90% of them appearing once. The sequenced sample consisted of PBMCs. This TCR was sampled from a woman aged 18-29 years in good health and CMV-seronegative. The chain joins TRBV30 to TRBJ1-6; possibly TRBD1 for D (6 bases). The chain's CDR3 is CAWSQGQLTTPLHF. The CDR3 bases are TGTGCCTGGAGTCAGGGGCAGTTAACAACACCCCTCCACTTT.